Listed below are T cell receptor beta chains from one sample, sequenced in a study of CD8 T cells in Susac syndrome. TCRdb fed the immunoSEQ multiplex PCR reads into MiXCR, producing one record per CDR3 protein. The sample lists about 180,000 distinct CDR3 sequences; around 94% were seen once. Sequencing input: CD4+ T cells from PBMCs. The receptors were gathered from a human donor with Susac syndrome. Both conserved end residues are part of each CDR3. A D gene is named only where the DNA matches it firmly. Expanded clones get a size class; other rows say once, few or many, or leave the size out.

DNA: TGCAGTGCTATCCCCGCGGGGACCCAGTACTTC
CDR3: CSAIPAGTQYF
size: NA
D: NA
J: TRBJ2-5
V: TRBV20-1

DNA: TGTGCCAGCAGTTACTCGATCAGGGCGAACACCGGGGAGCTGTTTTTT
CDR3: CASSYSIRANTGELFF
size: once
D: NA
J: TRBJ2-2
V: TRBV6-5

DNA: TGCAGTGCTAGAGAACCTAACAATGAGCAGTTCTTC
CDR3: CSAREPNNEQFF
size: NA
D: NA
J: TRBJ2-1
V: TRBV20-1

DNA: TGTGCCAGCAGCTTAGACAGGGACTTTCGCAATCAGCCCCAGCATTTT
CDR3: CASSLDRDFRNQPQHF
size: NA
D: NA
J: TRBJ1-5
V: TRBV7-8

DNA: TGTGCCAGCAGTGAGGCAGGGGGCTCAATTGAAAAACTGTTTTTT
CDR3: CASSEAGGSIEKLFF
size: once
D: TRBD1
J: TRBJ1-4
V: TRBV2

DNA: TGCGCCAGCAGCCAAGATCCGGCAGGGAGTTCTGGGGCCAACGTCCTGACTTTC
CDR3: CASSQDPAGSSGANVLTF
size: few
D: NA
J: TRBJ2-6
V: TRBV4-1

DNA: TGCGCCAGCAGCCAGGGACAGGCCTACGAGCAGTACTTC
CDR3: CASSQGQAYEQYF
size: few
D: TRBD1
J: TRBJ2-7
V: TRBV5-1

DNA: TGCGCCAGCAGCCAAATTAAGGCCGGGACAGGGGCCTACAATGAGCAGTTCTTC
CDR3: CASSQIKAGTGAYNEQFF
size: NA
D: TRBD1
J: TRBJ2-1
V: TRBV4-3

DNA: TGTGCCAGCAGCTCCCATAAGCTCGGCAGGCGGGACACCGGGGAGCTGTTTTTT
CDR3: CASSSHKLGRRDTGELFF
size: NA
D: NA
J: TRBJ2-2
V: TRBV28

DNA: TGTGCCAGCAGCTTGATCGGTCAGCCCCAGCATTTT
CDR3: CASSLIGQPQHF
size: NA
D: NA
J: TRBJ1-5
V: TRBV11-2

DNA: TGCAGCGGGATCGCGAACACCGGGGAGCTGTTTTTT
CDR3: CSGIANTGELFF
size: NA
D: NA
J: TRBJ2-2
V: TRBV29-1

DNA: TGTGCCAGCAGTTTAACTCAGGGGGCTGGGGATCAGCCCCAGCATTTT
CDR3: CASSLTQGAGDQPQHF
size: NA
D: TRBD1
J: TRBJ1-5
V: TRBV28

DNA: TGTGCCAGCAGCCAAGACGCTAGCTTAGACACCGGGGAGCTGTTTTTT
CDR3: CASSQDASLDTGELFF
size: once
D: NA
J: TRBJ2-2
V: TRBV4-2

DNA: TGTGCCAGCAGTTCAGCAGGACGGGTAGATGGCTACACCTTC
CDR3: CASSSAGRVDGYTF
size: NA
D: NA
J: TRBJ1-2
V: TRBV28

DNA: TGCAGTGCTAGGGGTGGGGCGTACGGAAACACCATATATTTT
CDR3: CSARGGAYGNTIYF
size: NA
D: NA
J: TRBJ1-3
V: TRBV20-1

DNA: TGCAGCGTTCGACAGCTTTTTAACTATGGCTACACCTTC
CDR3: CSVRQLFNYGYTF
size: NA
D: NA
J: TRBJ1-2
V: TRBV29-1

DNA: TGTGCCACCAGCAGGGAATCCGGGACAGACTCCAATCAGCCCCAGCATTTT
CDR3: CATSRESGTDSNQPQHF
size: NA
D: TRBD1
J: TRBJ1-5
V: TRBV15

DNA: TGTGCCATCAGTGACCTCCGGGGGAACTATGGCTACACCTTC
CDR3: CAISDLRGNYGYTF
size: NA
D: NA
J: TRBJ1-2
V: TRBV10-3

DNA: TGCAGTGTCCTAGCGGGAGGGAGGGATTACGAGCAGTACTTC
CDR3: CSVLAGGRDYEQYF
size: once
D: TRBD2
J: TRBJ2-7
V: TRBV20-1

DNA: TGCGCCAGCAGCCAACCGGCCGGGGGCTTCTCCTACAATGAGCAGTTCTTC
CDR3: CASSQPAGGFSYNEQFF
size: NA
D: NA
J: TRBJ2-1
V: TRBV4-1

DNA: TGTGCCAGCACCTCTAGCTGGGGGATCACTGAAGCTTTCTTT
CDR3: CASTSSWGITEAFF
size: NA
D: NA
J: TRBJ1-1
V: TRBV16

DNA: TGTGCCAGCAGCCAAGAATCGCCTAGGAACACCGGGGAGCTGTTTTTT
CDR3: CASSQESPRNTGELFF
size: NA
D: NA
J: TRBJ2-2
V: TRBV14

DNA: TGTGCCAGCAGCCGGGGCCCTACTAGCGGGGCGGGCAATGAGCAGTTCTTC
CDR3: CASSRGPTSGAGNEQFF
size: NA
D: TRBD2
J: TRBJ2-1
V: TRBV11-2

DNA: TGTGCCAGCTGGGGACTAGCGGACTCAAACACCGGGGAGCTGTTTTTT
CDR3: CASWGLADSNTGELFF
size: once
D: TRBD2
J: TRBJ2-2
V: TRBV25-1

DNA: TGCGCCAGCAGCCAAGGCGGTCTTGGGCCCAAGCCACAAGAGACCCAGTACTTC
CDR3: CASSQGGLGPKPQETQYF
size: NA
D: NA
J: TRBJ2-5
V: TRBV4-1

DNA: TGTGCCAGCAGTTTGGACAGTAACTATGGCTACACCTTC
CDR3: CASSLDSNYGYTF
size: NA
D: NA
J: TRBJ1-2
V: TRBV28

DNA: TGTGCCAGCTCACCACCCTCTGGAGTCAGACTATACCAAGAGACCCAGTACTTC
CDR3: CASSPPSGVRLYQETQYF
size: NA
D: NA
J: TRBJ2-5
V: TRBV18

DNA: TGCAGTGCTTCGACTAGCGTTCGGGTAGATACGCAGTATTTT
CDR3: CSASTSVRVDTQYF
size: NA
D: TRBD2
J: TRBJ2-3
V: TRBV20-1

DNA: TGTGCCAGCAGCCAACTCGGGAAGTGGGGCTATGGCTACACCTTC
CDR3: CASSQLGKWGYGYTF
size: NA
D: NA
J: TRBJ1-2
V: TRBV7-2

DNA: TGTGCCAGCAGAAACAGGGTTGATGAGCAGTTCTTC
CDR3: CASRNRVDEQFF
size: NA
D: NA
J: TRBJ2-1
V: TRBV7-9

DNA: TGTGCCAGTAACGACCAGGCCGGGGAGCTGTTTTTT
CDR3: CASNDQAGELFF
size: NA
D: NA
J: TRBJ2-2
V: TRBV19

DNA: TGCAGTGCTAGAGTAGCGGGTACCACTGTCACCGGGGAGCTGTTTTTT
CDR3: CSARVAGTTVTGELFF
size: NA
D: TRBD2
J: TRBJ2-2
V: TRBV20-1

DNA: TGCAGCGTTGAAGATAGGGAGCAGGGAAACTACGAGCAGTACTTC
CDR3: CSVEDREQGNYEQYF
size: NA
D: NA
J: TRBJ2-7
V: TRBV29-1

DNA: TGCAGTGCTAGAGCTTTCAACGAGCAGTACTTC
CDR3: CSARAFNEQYF
size: NA
D: NA
J: TRBJ2-7
V: TRBV20-1

DNA: TGTGCCACCAGCCCCTTCCCGGCCCCACCAGGGCAGCATAGCAATCAGCCCCAGCATTTT
CDR3: CATSPFPAPPGQHSNQPQHF
size: once
D: NA
J: TRBJ1-5
V: TRBV15

DNA: TGTGCCAGCAGGGCCGGGACTAGCAACACAGATACGCAGTATTTT
CDR3: CASRAGTSNTDTQYF
size: NA
D: TRBD2
J: TRBJ2-3
V: TRBV2

DNA: TGTGCCAGCAGTACCTATGACCGATACACTGAAGCTTTCTTT
CDR3: CASSTYDRYTEAFF
size: NA
D: NA
J: TRBJ1-1
V: TRBV6-2/TRBV6-3

DNA: TGTGCCAGTAGTATCGGACCCATGAACACTGAAGCTTTCTTT
CDR3: CASSIGPMNTEAFF
size: once
D: NA
J: TRBJ1-1
V: TRBV19

DNA: TGTGCCAGTAGTGGGCGGACAGCCAACACCGGGGAGCTGTTTTTT
CDR3: CASSGRTANTGELFF
size: NA
D: NA
J: TRBJ2-2
V: TRBV19

DNA: TGTGCCAGCAGTTACTCGACAGGTGCAGGACGCTATGGCTACACCTTC
CDR3: CASSYSTGAGRYGYTF
size: NA
D: NA
J: TRBJ1-2
V: TRBV6-5

DNA: TGTGCCAGCAGCTTGGATAGGGGGGTCTACAATGAGCAGTTCTTC
CDR3: CASSLDRGVYNEQFF
size: NA
D: NA
J: TRBJ2-1
V: TRBV5-4

DNA: TGCAGTGCTAGAGCGGCAAGCAGGGCCTTATCCTACGAGCAGTACTTC
CDR3: CSARAASRALSYEQYF
size: NA
D: NA
J: TRBJ2-7
V: TRBV20-1

DNA: TGTGCCAGCCGGACAGGGGGCTTCAATCAGCCCCAGCATTTT
CDR3: CASRTGGFNQPQHF
size: NA
D: TRBD1
J: TRBJ1-5
V: TRBV6-2/TRBV6-3

DNA: TGTGCCAGCTCACCGGGGGAGCACACCGGGGAGCTGTTTTTT
CDR3: CASSPGEHTGELFF
size: NA
D: NA
J: TRBJ2-2
V: TRBV18